These 13 T cell receptor beta chains were all obtained from the same sample, sequenced in a study of identical twins. TCRdb called the 5' RACE reads again in MiXCR, with one record for every CDR3 protein. Of around 680,000 distinct CDR3 sequences listed, approximately 9% are singletons. These data are also associated with another study on yellow fever vaccine responses in identical twins.

The source material was PBMCs. The receptors were sampled from a woman in her late teens or twenties in good health.

Comment on this clonotype: A read error may produce the germline difference seen at one junction end. The chain carries TRBV18 and TRBJ2-4; TRBD1 matches at 8 bases. This CDR3 region has 13 residues. Germline CDR1 is KGHSH and CDR2 is LQKENI. The chain's CDR3 is CASSQDRVNVQYF. In DNA form, the CDR3 reads TGTGCCAGCTCACAGGACAGGGTAAACGTTCAGTACTTC.

This clonotype was counted a few times. This chain links TRBV19 with TRBJ1-5; D is undetermined. CDR1 is LNHDA, CDR2 SQIVND, per germline (reference sequence). The ends were cut back, 7 bases at V and 8 bases at J, with 15 bases in the middle. The CDR3 loop spans 13 amino acids. This chain's CDR3 is CASNPDTGEPQHF. The CDR3 nucleotides are TGTGCCAGTAACCCAGACACCGGGGAGCCCCAGCATTTT.

At least ten counts were recorded for this clonotype. The CDR3 loop is CASSFGGSKQETQYF. Written as DNA, the CDR3 is TGTGCCAGCAGTTTTGGCGGGAGTAAGCAAGAGACCCAGTACTTC. This rearrangement joins TRBV12-3 or TRBV12-4 to TRBJ2-5; 7 bases align to TRBD2. This CDR3 has 15 residues. V dropped 3 bases and J dropped 2; count of bases not matched to a gene: 6.

This clonotype was seen more than once but under ten times. The V and J genes are TRBV5-1 and TRBJ2-3, with D possibly being TRBD1 or TRBD2 (5 bases each). Germline assignment: CDR1 SGHRS and CDR2 YFSETQ. The CDR3 extends over 15 amino acids. Trimming took 0 bases from V and 1 from J, leaving 9 bases between them. CDR3 bases: TGCGCCAGCAGCTTGGAAAGGGGAGGCACAGATACGCAGTATTTT. The encoded protein is CASSLERGGTDTQYF.

This clonotype was detected ten times or more. CDR3 in DNA: TGCGCCAGCAGCCCGCTCACAGCGAACACTGAAGCTTTCTTT. This sequence encodes CASSPLTANTEAFF. This chain connects TRBV4-1 to TRBJ1-1; D is unresolved. The germline V gene has CDR1 MGHRA and CDR2 YSYEKL. V gave up 4 bases and J gave up 1 base, with 10 bases separating them. This CDR3 is built from 14 residues.

This clonotype came up a few times. CDR3 coding DNA: TGTGCCAGCAGCGTAGCCCTTTCCTACAATGAGCAGTTCTTC. Encoded protein: CASSVALSYNEQFF. V is TRBV9 and J is TRBJ2-1; D call uncertain. V was cut by 0 bases and J by 1 base, with 5 bases left in between. CDR1 and CDR2 from the germline V gene are SGDLS and YYNGEE. The CDR3 runs 14 residues.

The table lists this clonotype with many counts. The chain uses TRBV7-9 and TRBJ2-7; TRBD2 aligns across 10 bases. CDR3 size: 16 residues. J gave up 0 bases and V 1 base, and 3 bases lay outside the gene matches. Germline values: CDR1 SEHNR, CDR2 FQNEAQ (reference sequence). CDR3 nucleotide sequence: TGTGCCAGCAGCTTAGAACGACTAGCGGGCTCCTACGAGCAGTACTTC. It encodes CASSLERLAGSYEQYF.

The table lists this clonotype with many counts. V and J are TRBV20-1 and TRBJ2-1, with a weak D call TRBD2 (5 bases). Germline CDR1 DFQATT, CDR2 SNEGSKA (reference sequence). This CDR3 contains 12 residues. With 0 bases removed from V and 13 bases from J, the gap between germline ends came to 13 bases. The CDR3 coding sequence is TGCAGTGCTAGAGAAGGTGGGAGTGATCAGTTCTTC. Protein: CSAREGGSDQFF.

The sample holds many counts of this clonotype. The rearrangement links TRBV25-1 to TRBJ2-1; TRBD2 is a possible D gene (7 bases). Germline V gene sequence: CDR1 MGHDK, CDR2 SYGVNS. This CDR3 contains 16 residues. Trimming took off 5 bases at V and 2 bases at J, with 16 bases between the two ends. CDR3 region: CASSQASGGPYNEQFF. CDR3 sequence (DNA): TGTGCCAGCAGTCAAGCATCGGGGGGCCCCTACAATGAGCAGTTCTTC.

The V gene is TRBV24-1, the J gene TRBJ2-1; the D is unclear. Per the germline V gene, CDR1 is KGHDR and CDR2 is SFDVKD. The CDR3 is 13 amino acids. V was shortened by 7 bases and J by 2 bases, with 8 bases between the two germline ends. CDR3 in amino acids: CATRARTYNEQFF. CDR3 sequence (DNA): TGTGCCACCAGAGCCAGGACCTACAATGAGCAGTTCTTC.

The V gene is TRBV7-9, the J gene TRBJ2-7; unclear D gene. Looked up from germline, CDR1 is SEHNR and CDR2 is FQNEAQ (reference sequence). This CDR3 is built from 12 residues. V shed 5 bases and J shed 2 bases, with 7 bases lying between them. The CDR3 bases are TGTGCCAGCAGCCCGATTACCTACGAGCAGTACTTC. Translation: CASSPITYEQYF.

The gene calls are TRBV2 and TRBJ2-7, with a tentative D call TRBD1 (5 bases). Germline CDR1 reads SNHLY; CDR2 reads FYNNEI. The CDR3 covers 17 residues. Trimming pared 3 bases from V and 5 bases from J, leaving 23 bases between. CDR3 sequence: CASSDYKLAGSWDEQYF. The DNA for the CDR3 is TGTGCCAGCAGTGATTATAAGTTGGCAGGGTCATGGGACGAGCAGTACTTC.

Only a few counts were recorded for this clonotype. CDR3 amino acids: CSVDGTSGGTSQETQYF. For the CDR3, the DNA is TGCAGCGTTGACGGGACTAGCGGGGGGACCTCCCAAGAGACCCAGTACTTC. V and J are TRBV29-1 and TRBJ2-5; 15 bases align to TRBD2. J was trimmed by 1 base and V by 3 bases; bases with no gene match: 6. The CDR3 length is 17 residues. Germline CDR1 reads SQVTM; CDR2 reads ANQGSEA. Variable domain in full (rest from reference TRBV29-1 and TRBJ2-5): SAVISQKPSRDICQRGTSLTIQCQVDSQVTMMFWYRQQPGQSLTLIATANQGSEATYESGFVIDKFPISRPNLTFSTLTVSNMSPEDSSIYLCSVDGTSGGTSQETQYFGPGTRLLVL.